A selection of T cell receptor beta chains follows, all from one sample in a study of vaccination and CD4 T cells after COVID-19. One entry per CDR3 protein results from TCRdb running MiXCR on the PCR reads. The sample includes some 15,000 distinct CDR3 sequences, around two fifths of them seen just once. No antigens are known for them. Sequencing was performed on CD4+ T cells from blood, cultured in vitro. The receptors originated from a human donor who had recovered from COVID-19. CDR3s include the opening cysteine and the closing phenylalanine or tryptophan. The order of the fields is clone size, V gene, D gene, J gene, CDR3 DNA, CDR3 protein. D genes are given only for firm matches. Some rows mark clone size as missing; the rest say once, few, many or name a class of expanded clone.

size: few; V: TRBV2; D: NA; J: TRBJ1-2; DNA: TGTGCCAGCAGTGAAGAGGGGCAGAGCGTTTATGGCTACACCTTC; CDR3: CASSEEGQSVYGYTF
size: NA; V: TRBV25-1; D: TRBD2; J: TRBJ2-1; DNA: TGTGCCAGCAGTGATCCCGGGACTAGCAATGAGCAGTTCTTC; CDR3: CASSDPGTSNEQFF
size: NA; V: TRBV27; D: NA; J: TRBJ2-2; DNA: TGTGCCAGCAGACTCGGCTGGGACACCGGGGAGCTGTTTTTT; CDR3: CASRLGWDTGELFF
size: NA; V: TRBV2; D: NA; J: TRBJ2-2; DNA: TGTGCCAGCAGCGGAGTCAGGGGAACCGGGGAGCTGTTTTTT; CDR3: CASSGVRGTGELFF
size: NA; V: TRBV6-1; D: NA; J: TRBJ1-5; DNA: TGTGCCAGCAGTGAAGGGTCAGTTCGAAGGCAGCCCCAGCATTTT; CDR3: CASSEGSVRRQPQHF
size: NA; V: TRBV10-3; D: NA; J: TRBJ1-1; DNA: TGTGCCATCAACCGACAGGAGAACACTGAAGCTTTCTTT; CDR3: CAINRQENTEAFF
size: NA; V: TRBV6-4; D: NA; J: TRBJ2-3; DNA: TGTGCCAGCAGCCTAGAAGGTGGCACAGATACGCAGTATTTT; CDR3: CASSLEGGTDTQYF
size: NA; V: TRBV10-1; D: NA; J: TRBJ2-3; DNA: TGCGCCAGCAGCATATCCAGGGGAGATACGCAGTATTTT; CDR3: CASSISRGDTQYF
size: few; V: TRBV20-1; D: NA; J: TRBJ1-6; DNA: TGCAGTGCTAGAGAAAACCATTCACCCCTCCACTTT; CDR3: CSARENHSPLHF
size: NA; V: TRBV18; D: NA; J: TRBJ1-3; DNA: TGTGCCAGCTCACCACTGTGGCCTGAGGACTCTGGAAACACCATATATTTT; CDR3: CASSPLWPEDSGNTIYF
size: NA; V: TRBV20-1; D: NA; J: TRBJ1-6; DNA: TGCAGTGCAGTACTATCCTATAATTCACCCCTCCACTTT; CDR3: CSAVLSYNSPLHF
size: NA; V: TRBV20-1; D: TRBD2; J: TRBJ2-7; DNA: TGCAGTGCTAGGTCCCCCGGCGGAGGCGGGAGGTTGAACGAGCAGTACTTC; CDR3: CSARSPGGGGRLNEQYF
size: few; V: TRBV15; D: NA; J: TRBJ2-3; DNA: TGTGCCACCAGCAGAGATCCTTTTGGGACCCCAGGCACAGATACGCAGTATTTT; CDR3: CATSRDPFGTPGTDTQYF
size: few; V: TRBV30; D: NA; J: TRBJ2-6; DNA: TGTGCCTGGAGTTGGACGGCCTCTGGGGCCAACGTCCTGACTTTC; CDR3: CAWSWTASGANVLTF
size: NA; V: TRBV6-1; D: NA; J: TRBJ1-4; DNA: TGTGCCAGCAGAAAGGGAGTCGAAAAACTGTTTTTT; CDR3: CASRKGVEKLFF
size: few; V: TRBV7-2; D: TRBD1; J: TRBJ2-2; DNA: TGTGCCAGCAGCTTATCGGCGGTGACAGGGCAGAACACCGGGGAGCTGTTTTTT; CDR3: CASSLSAVTGQNTGELFF
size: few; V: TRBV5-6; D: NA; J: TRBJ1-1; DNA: TGTGCCAGCAGCCCCCCCCCAGGGAGATCGAACACTGAAGCTTTCTTT; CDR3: CASSPPPGRSNTEAFF
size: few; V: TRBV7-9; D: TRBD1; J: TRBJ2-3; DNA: TGTGCCAGCAGCTTGACAGGGTCCACAGATACGCAGTATTTT; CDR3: CASSLTGSTDTQYF
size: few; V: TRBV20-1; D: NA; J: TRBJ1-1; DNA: TGCAGTGCTAGACAGGGGAACACTGAAGCTTTCTTT; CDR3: CSARQGNTEAFF
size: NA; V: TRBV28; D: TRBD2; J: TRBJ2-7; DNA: TGTGCCAGCAGTTTCCTTTCTCCGGCTAGCGGGAATCACGAGCAGTACTTC; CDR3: CASSFLSPASGNHEQYF
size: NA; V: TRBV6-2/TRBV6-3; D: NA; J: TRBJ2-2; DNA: TGTGCCAGCAGTTACTCCCAGGACACCGGGGAGCTGTTTTTT; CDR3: CASSYSQDTGELFF
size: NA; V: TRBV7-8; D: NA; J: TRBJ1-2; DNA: TGTGCCAGCAGCTTAGGTCGCCGCAGGGGCGCAAATGGCTACACCTTC; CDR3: CASSLGRRRGANGYTF
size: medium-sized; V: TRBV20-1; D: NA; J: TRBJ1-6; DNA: TGCAGTGCCCCGGACAGTCTAAATTCACCCCTCCACTTT; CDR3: CSAPDSLNSPLHF
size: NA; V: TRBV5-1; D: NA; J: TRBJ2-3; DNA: TGCGCCAGCAGCTTGAGGGTGGAAGATACGCAGTATTTT; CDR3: CASSLRVEDTQYF
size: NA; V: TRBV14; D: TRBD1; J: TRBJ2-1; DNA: TGTGCCACCCAGGGTTGGCTCGAGGGGGCCAATGAGCAGTTCTTC; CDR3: CATQGWLEGANEQFF
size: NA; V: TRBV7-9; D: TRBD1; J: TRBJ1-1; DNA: TGTGCCAGCAGCGCCAGGGGGCGAGGGAACACTGAAGCTTTCTTT; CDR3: CASSARGRGNTEAFF
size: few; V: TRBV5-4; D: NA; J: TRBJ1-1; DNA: TGTGCCAGCAGCTTGGGCCCTCCGGGCCGAGCGAACACTGAAGCTTTCTTT; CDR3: CASSLGPPGRANTEAFF
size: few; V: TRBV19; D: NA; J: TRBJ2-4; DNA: TGTGCCAGTAGCGGGACGACTGGGGGCAACATTCAGTACTTC; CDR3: CASSGTTGGNIQYF
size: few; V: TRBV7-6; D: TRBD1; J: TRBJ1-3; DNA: TGTGCCAGCAGTCGAAGCCCGGGACAGGTGGCTTCCGGAAACACCATATATTTT; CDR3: CASSRSPGQVASGNTIYF
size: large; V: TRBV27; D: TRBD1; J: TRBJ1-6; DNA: TGTGCCAGCAGTTTAGGGGGACAGGGGCCACCCCTCCACTTT; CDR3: CASSLGGQGPPLHF
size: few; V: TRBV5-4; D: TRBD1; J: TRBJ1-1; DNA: TGTGCCAGCAGGACACAGGGGGCTAGTGAAGCTTTCTTT; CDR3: CASRTQGASEAFF
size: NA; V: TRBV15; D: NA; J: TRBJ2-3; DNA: TGTGCCACCAGCATCCGCCAGGGTGTGGGCGCAGATACGCAGTATTTT; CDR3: CATSIRQGVGADTQYF
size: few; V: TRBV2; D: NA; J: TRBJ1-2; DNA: TGTGCCAGCGAGGGTTACCGACAGTTCTATGGCTACACCTTC; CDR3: CASEGYRQFYGYTF
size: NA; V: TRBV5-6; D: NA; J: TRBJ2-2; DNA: TGTGCCAGCAGCGGTGATGAGGGCCGCGGGGAGCTGTTTTTT; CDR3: CASSGDEGRGELFF
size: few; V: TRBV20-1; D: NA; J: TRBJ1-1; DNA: TGCAGTGCTAGAGGGGACGCTGGGGATGAAGCTTTCTTT; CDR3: CSARGDAGDEAFF
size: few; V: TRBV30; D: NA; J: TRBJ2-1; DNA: TGTGCCTGGAGTGGGCTAAATGAGCAGTTCTTC; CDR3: CAWSGLNEQFF
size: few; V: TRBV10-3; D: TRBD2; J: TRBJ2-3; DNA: TGTGCCATCAGGGGACTAGGCGGGAGGGGCACAGATACGCAGTATTTT; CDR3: CAIRGLGGRGTDTQYF
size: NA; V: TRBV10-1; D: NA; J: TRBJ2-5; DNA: TGCGCCAGCAGACGCACTAGACCTAGCGAGGAGACCCAGTACTTC; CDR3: CASRRTRPSEETQYF
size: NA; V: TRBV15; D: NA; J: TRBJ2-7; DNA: TGTGCCACCAGCAGAGAGTATGGCTCCTACGAGCAGTACTTC; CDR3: CATSREYGSYEQYF
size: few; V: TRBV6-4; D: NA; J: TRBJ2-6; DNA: TGTGCCAGCAGAGCCATACCTGGGGCCAACGTCCTGACTTTC; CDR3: CASRAIPGANVLTF
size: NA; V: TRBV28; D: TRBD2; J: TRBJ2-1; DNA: TGTGCCAGTCACACAACTAGCGCTTGGTTCTTC; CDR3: CASHTTSAWFF
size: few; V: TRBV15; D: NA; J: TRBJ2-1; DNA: TGTGCCACCAGCAGAGAAAATTCGGTTGACAATGAGCAGTTCTTC; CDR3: CATSRENSVDNEQFF
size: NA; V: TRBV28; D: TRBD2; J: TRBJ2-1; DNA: TGTGCCAGCAGACGGGAGGAAGTTGAGCAGTTCTTC; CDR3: CASRREEVEQFF